Below are 18 T cell receptor beta chains sequenced from a single sample in a study of spatial heterogeneity in lung cancer. Study-level findings and limits: Tumors with more nonsynonymous mutations had more expanded intratumoral alpha and beta TCRs.

In TCRdb, the 5' RACE reads were re-called with MiXCR into one record per CDR3 protein. The profile covers about 100,000 distinct CDR3 sequences, with 4.4% appearing a single time and around 21% taken by the ten largest. The antigens for these receptors are not known. Stated time point: sample taken at primary tumor resection. The input for sequencing was lung tumor tissue, taken at surgery. The receptors come from a male donor with early-stage non-small cell lung cancer.

Note on this clonotype: At one boundary the junction diverges from the germline segment, which might be a read error. The rearrangement links TRBV12-3 or TRBV12-4 to TRBJ2-1; TRBD2 matches 11 bases. The CDR3 consists of 20 residues. This chain's CDR3 is CASSFLKRPKGLAGGNEQLF. The CDR3 bases are TGTGCCAGCAGTTTCCTGAAACGCCCCAAAGGACTAGCGGGTGGTAATGAGCAGTTGTTC.

This clonotype occurred many times. The gene calls are TRBV29-1 and TRBJ2-3; D is unresolved. From germline, CDR1 is SQVTM and CDR2 ANQGSEA. The CDR3 extends over 13 amino acids. V lost 4 bases and J lost 5, with 13 bases in between. CDR3 sequence: CSVGGLVGDTQYF. The CDR3 region has the DNA TGCAGCGTTGGGGGTCTAGTTGGAGATACGCAGTATTTT.

This clonotype was counted many times. The DNA for the CDR3 is TGTGCCAGCAGCCAAGCCCAGGATGCCTACGAGCAGTACTTC. The encoded protein is CASSQAQDAYEQYF. The gene calls are TRBV4-2 and TRBJ2-7, with D uncertain. Germline CDR1 is LGHNA and CDR2 is YNFKEQ. V lost 1 base to trimming and J lost 2 bases, with 9 bases between them. CDR3 length: 14 residues.

This chain links TRBV3-1 with TRBJ2-3, with 9 bases lining up with TRBD1. The CDR3 runs to 15 residues. The V gene's germline CDR1 is LGHDT and CDR2 YNNKEL (reference sequence). V dropped 3 bases and J dropped 0; count of bases not matched to a gene: 1. CDR3 bases: TGTGCCAGCAGCCAGGGGACAGGGAGCACAGATACGCAGTATTTT. This translates into CASSQGTGSTDTQYF.

Ten or more counts support this clonotype. The CDR3 reads CASNGQGEPTQPQHF. DNA for the CDR3: TGTGCCAGCAACGGACAGGGCGAACCCACTCAGCCCCAGCATTTT. The chain recombines TRBV6-6 with TRBJ1-5; 8 bases match TRBD1. J gave up 6 bases and V 7 bases, and 11 bases lay outside the gene matches. The CDR3 totals 15 residues. Per germline, CDR1 MNHNY and CDR2 SVGAGI (reference sequence).

This clonotype was picked up many times. The chain has TRBV9 and TRBJ2-3; tentatively, D is TRBD1 (5 bases). The V end lost 4 bases, the J end lost 4 bases, and 13 bases lay between the germline ends. This CDR3 has 14 residues. CDR1 is SGDLS and CDR2 is YYNGEE in the germline V gene. The CDR3 is CASSPIVGPDTQYF. CDR3 DNA: TGTGCCAGCAGCCCGATTGTGGGGCCAGATACGCAGTATTTT.

This clonotype was observed at least ten times. The rearrangement joins TRBV7-8 to TRBJ2-1; D is possibly TRBD2 (6 bases). V was trimmed by 4 bases and J by 4 bases, leaving 8 bases between them. The germline CDR1 and CDR2 sequences are SGHVS and FQNEAQ. The CDR3 length is 13 residues. CDR3 loop: CASSYGGYNEQFF. The CDR3 DNA sequence: TGTGCCAGCAGCTATGGGGGGTACAATGAGCAGTTCTTC.

This clonotype was seen more than once but under ten times. The V gene is TRBV20-1, the J gene TRBJ2-2; no reliable D call. Per the germline V gene, CDR1 is DFQATT and CDR2 is SNEGSKA (reference sequence). V lost 7 bases, J lost 1 base, and 13 bases lay in between. The CDR3 loop spans 14 amino acids. CDR3 in DNA: TGCAGTGTCCAGAATCCGCAGAACACCGGGGAGCTGTTTTTT. It is translated as CSVQNPQNTGELFF.

This clonotype has a count of ten or more. In nucleotides, the CDR3 is TGTGCCAGCAGCGTAGCGGGGCCGGCAGATGAAGCTTTCTTT. As protein: CASSVAGPADEAFF. The V and J genes are TRBV9 and TRBJ1-1, with TRBD1 as a possible D gene (5 bases). The germline V and J ends were trimmed by 0 bases and 7 bases, with 13 bases remaining between them. The V gene's germline CDR1 is SGDLS and CDR2 YYNGEE. The CDR3 is 14 amino acids.

In this sample, this clonotype turned up a few times. The chain is built from TRBV7-8 and TRBJ2-5; D ambiguous. Germline V CDR1 and CDR2: SGHVS, FQNEAQ. CDR3 length: 13 residues. The V gene lost 2 bases and the J gene lost 5 bases, with 9 bases spanning the gap. The CDR3 region is CASSLFRIETQYF. The DNA for the CDR3 is TGTGCCAGCAGCTTATTCAGGATCGAGACCCAGTACTTC.

The table lists this clonotype with many counts. J is TRBJ2-3 and V is TRBV12-5; D may match TRBD1 or TRBD2 (6 bases each). Per germline, CDR1 LGHNT and CDR2 FRNRAP. V was pared by 9 bases and J by 4 bases, with 23 bases between. The CDR3 has 16 residues. The CDR3 loop reads CAREGGGAGLSDTQYF. In nucleotides, the CDR3 is TGTGCTAGGGAGGGGGGCGGAGCAGGTCTGTCAGATACGCAGTATTTT.

This clonotype was counted at least ten times. The chain joins TRBV5-1 to TRBJ2-1; 11 bases fit TRBD2. V shed 1 base and J 7 bases; nucleotides not matched to a gene: 4. CDR3 length: 15 amino acids. Germline-derived CDR1 and CDR2 are SGHRS and YFSETQ. The CDR3 region is CASSLTSGSMNEQFF. CDR3 sequence (DNA): TGCGCCAGCAGCTTGACTAGCGGGAGTATGAATGAGCAGTTCTTC.

Only a few counts were recorded for this clonotype. The chain couples TRBV18 to TRBJ2-7; 8 bases are a match to TRBD1. The CDR3 is 15 amino acids. The J segment lost 3 bases and the V segment lost 3 bases, leaving 7 bases of the junction unmatched. Germline V gives CDR1 KGHSH, CDR2 LQKENI. As DNA, the CDR3 is TGTGCCAGCTCACCGGGCGGGGACAGGAACTACGAGCAGTACTTC. This translates into CASSPGGDRNYEQYF.

This clonotype was seen a handful of times. The J gene is TRBJ1-6, the V gene TRBV27; 8 nucleotides line up with TRBD1. This CDR3 has 14 amino acids. The germline V gene encodes CDR1 MNHEY and CDR2 SMNVEV (reference sequence). V was clipped by 4 bases and J by 10 bases; unmatched bases: 6. CDR3 region: CASSSTGGRSPLHF. Written as DNA, the CDR3 is TGTGCCAGCAGTTCTACAGGGGGACGATCACCCCTCCACTTT.

The V call is TRBV2, the J call TRBJ2-4; D is ambiguous. Germline values: CDR1 SNHLY, CDR2 FYNNEI. Trimming left V 6 bases short and J 6 bases short, with 12 bases between. CDR3 length: 13 residues. CDR3: CASRTAPRNIQYF. The CDR3 DNA reads TGTGCCAGCAGAACGGCCCCCAGAAACATTCAGTACTTC.

This clonotype was seen at least ten times. This chain joins TRBV28 and TRBJ2-1; tentative D call: TRBD2 (6 bases). The germline V gene encodes CDR1 MDHEN and CDR2 SYDVKM. CDR3 length: 17 amino acids. V gave up 4 bases and J gave up 4 bases, with 20 bases separating them. The CDR3 DNA reads TGTGCCAGCAGTTCCCCGTATAGGCGGGAACAATACAATGAGCAGTTCTTC. It specifies CASSSPYRREQYNEQFF.

This clonotype has just a few counts. The rearrangement links TRBV5-6 to TRBJ1-1, with TRBD1 as a possible D gene (5 bases). V was cut by 2 bases and J by 8 bases, with 10 bases left in between. Germline CDR1 is SGHDT and CDR2 is YYEEEE. CDR3 size: 12 residues. This CDR3 reads CASSFMRGEAFF. The CDR3 DNA reads as TGTGCCAGCAGCTTTATGAGGGGAGAAGCTTTCTTT.

J is TRBJ2-7 and V is TRBV12-3 or TRBV12-4; no firm D call. This CDR3 has 13 amino acids. The ends were cut back, 8 bases at V and 7 bases at J, with 18 bases in the middle. CDR3 residues: CASGKKHTTEQYF. The CDR3 DNA follows: TGTGCCAGCGGCAAAAAACATACGACGGAGCAGTACTTC.